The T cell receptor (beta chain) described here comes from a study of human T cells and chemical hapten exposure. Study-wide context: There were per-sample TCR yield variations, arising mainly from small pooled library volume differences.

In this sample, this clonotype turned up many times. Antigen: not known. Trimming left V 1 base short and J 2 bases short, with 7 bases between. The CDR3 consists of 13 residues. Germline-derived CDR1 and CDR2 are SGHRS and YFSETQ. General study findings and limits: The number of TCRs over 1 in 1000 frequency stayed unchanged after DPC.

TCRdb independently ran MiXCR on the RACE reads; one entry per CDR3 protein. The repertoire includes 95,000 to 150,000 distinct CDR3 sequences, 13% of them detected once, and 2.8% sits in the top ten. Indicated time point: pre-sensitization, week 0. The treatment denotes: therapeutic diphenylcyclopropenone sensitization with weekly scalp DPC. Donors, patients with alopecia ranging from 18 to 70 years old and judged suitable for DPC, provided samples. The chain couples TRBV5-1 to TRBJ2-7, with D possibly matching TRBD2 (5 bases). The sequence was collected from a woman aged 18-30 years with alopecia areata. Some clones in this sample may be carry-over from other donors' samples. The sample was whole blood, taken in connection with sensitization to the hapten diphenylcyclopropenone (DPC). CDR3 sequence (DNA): TGCGCCAGCAGCTTGTCGAGGGCCTACGAGCAGTACTTC. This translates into CASSLSRAYEQYF.